These 24 T cell receptor beta chains share one sample of origin, sequenced in a study of tumor and adjacent non-tumor tissue in lung cancer. No cell sorting was done before RNA was extracted from the tissue. The library came from three nested PCR rounds adapted from ARM-PCR protocols. MiXCR, applied by TCRdb to the multiplex PCR reads, yields one record per CDR3 protein. The sample gives around 140,000 distinct CDR3 sequences, around 60% of which show up once; 15% to 20% is in the top ten. The sequencing sample was made of lung tumor tissue. Every receptor here comes from a man aged 55-75 years with small cell lung cancer.

V and J are TRBV5-6 and TRBJ2-2; D gene ambiguous. Trimming left V 4 bases short and J 5 bases short, with 12 bases between. Germline V CDR1 and CDR2: SGHDT, YYEEEE. This CDR3 contains 14 residues. The CDR3 protein is CASSPTLGTGELFF. The DNA for the CDR3 is TGTGCCAGCAGCCCCACCTTGGGAACCGGGGAGCTGTTTTTT.

The sample holds a few counts of this clonotype. The chain is built from TRBV11-2 and TRBJ2-7; no firm D call. CDR1 is SGHAT, CDR2 FQNNGV, per germline. V lost 6 bases, J lost 4 bases, and 10 bases lay in between. The CDR3 totals 12 residues. The CDR3 sequence is CASRAPRYEQYF. The CDR3 coding sequence is TGTGCCAGCAGGGCACCTAGGTACGAGCAGTACTTC.

This clonotype was detected many times. CDR3 coding DNA: TGTGCCACCCGTAGCGGGAGATCAGTCTACGAGCAGTACGTC. Amino acid sequence: CATRSGRSVYEQYV. The J gene is TRBJ2-7, the V gene TRBV6-1; 9 positions match TRBD2. Germline V gene sequence: CDR1 MNHNS, CDR2 SASEGT. V shed 10 bases, J shed 3 bases, and the junction held 10 bases outside the gene matches. CDR3 length equals 14 residues.

About this clonotype: A clone one base away is much larger, so this may be a read error. The chain joins TRBV6-5 to TRBJ1-1; D unresolved. The length of the CDR3 is 14 residues. CDR1 is MNHEY, CDR2 SVGAGI, per germline. V shed 0 bases and J shed 7 bases, with 12 bases lying between them. CDR3 protein: CASSYSNGLNEAFF. The CDR3 region has the DNA TGTGCCAGCAGTTACTCGAACGGATTAAATGAAGCTTTCTTT.

Turning to this clonotype: One end of the junction is discordant with germline, which a read error may explain. This chain connects TRBV11-1 to TRBJ2-2; maybe TRBD2 (5 bases). Germline CDR1 SGHAT, CDR2 FQDESV (reference sequence). This CDR3 comprises 14 residues. The CDR3 nucleotides are TGTGTCAGCACCGGGAAATCGAATACCGGGGAGCTGTTTTTT. Its protein product is CVSTGKSNTGELFF. Using reference TRBV11-1 and TRBJ2-2 for the parts outside the CDR3, the full variable domain is EAEVAQSPRYKITEKSQAVAFWCDPISGHATLYWYRQILGQGPELLVQFQDESVVDDSQLPKDRFSAERLKGVDSTLKIQPAELGDSAMYLCVSTGKSNTGELFFGEGSRLTVL.

This chain uses TRBV9 with TRBJ2-5; a weak D match, TRBD2 (6 bases). Trimming shortened V by 9 bases and J by 5 bases, and 17 bases separated the two germline ends. Germline-derived CDR1 and CDR2 are SGDLS and YYNGEE. This CDR3 comprises 13 residues. CDR3 loop: CATDSKREETQYF. DNA for the CDR3: TGTGCCACCGACTCAAAACGGGAGGAGACCCAGTACTTC.

The chain employs TRBV20-1 and TRBJ2-7, with D tentatively TRBD1 (5 bases). Looked up from germline, CDR1 is DFQATT and CDR2 is SNEGSKA (reference sequence). This CDR3 spans 12 amino acids. The CDR3 protein is CSANGHHYEQYF. For the CDR3, the DNA is TGCAGCGCAAATGGACACCACTACGAGCAGTACTTC.

This clonotype was found many times. This chain links TRBV11-3 with TRBJ2-1; D might be TRBD2 (7 bases). CDR3 size: 17 residues. Germline V gene sequence: CDR1 SGHNT, CDR2 YENEEA. V was pared by 8 bases and J by 5 bases, with 25 bases between. CDR3 coding DNA: TGTGCCAGCTCCGTAAGGAGGGGGAGGGAGTCCCACAATGAGCAGTTCTTC. It specifies CASSVRRGRESHNEQFF.

As to this clonotype: Its ends do not fully match the called genes, so a read error is possible. The chain recombines TRBV11-2 with TRBJ2-3; 7 nucleotides line up with TRBD2. Germline-derived CDR1 and CDR2 are SGHAT and FQNNGV. The CDR3 extends over 14 amino acids. The CDR3 loop reads CDSSYQRAGDTQCF. Written as DNA, the CDR3 is TGTGACAGCAGCTACCAGAGGGCGGGAGATACGCAGTGTTTT.

This clonotype was observed a few times. The chain recombines TRBV24-1 with TRBJ1-2; 8 bases are a match to TRBD1. V shed 5 bases and J 8 bases; nucleotides not matched to a gene: 6. CDR1 and CDR2 from the germline V gene are KGHDR and SFDVKD. The CDR3 has 13 residues. The CDR3 nucleotides read TGTGCCACCAGTGCAGGACAGGGCCTCGGCTACACCTTC. Encoded protein: CATSAGQGLGYTF.

A word on this clonotype: The junction does not match germline at one end; this may be a read error. V is TRBV11-3 and J is TRBJ2-2; D tentatively reads TRBD1 or TRBD2 (5 bases each). The germline CDR1 and CDR2 sequences are SGHNT and YENEEA. There are 14 residues in the CDR3. The CDR3 DNA reads as TGTGCCAGCAGTTCGGAGAGACAGAGCAGGGAGCCGTTTTTT. It encodes CASSSERQSREPFF.

Remarks on this clonotype: At one of its ends the junction is not consistent with the germline gene, which may arise from a read error. The chain links TRBV5-4 to TRBJ2-2, with TRBD2 identical over 10 bases. This CDR3 contains 15 residues. Germline V CDR1 and CDR2: SGHNT, YYREEE (reference sequence). The CDR3 here is CANSSSSGSDGELFF. CDR3 in DNA: TGTGCCAACAGCTCTTCTAGCGGGAGCGACGGGGAGCTGTTTTTT.

About this clonotype itself: Because it lacks the conserved phenylalanine or tryptophan at the end, this CDR3 is likely a read error. The J gene is TRBJ1-1, the V gene TRBV20-1; 11 bases map to TRBD1. This CDR3 contains 14 residues. The V gene end was trimmed by 3 bases and the J gene end by 11 bases; junction bases not matched to a gene: 11. Per the germline V gene, CDR1 is DFQATT and CDR2 is SNEGSKA (reference sequence). CDR3 sequence: CSARVGGTGGVAFL. The CDR3 DNA reads TGCAGTGCTAGGGTCGGCGGGACAGGGGGTGTTGCTTTCTTA.

This clonotype was detected once. Sequence at one end of the junction differs from germline and may be a read error. The chain combines TRBV13 with TRBJ2-3; D perhaps matches TRBD2 (5 bases). The CDR3 length is 12 residues. The germline V gene has CDR1 PRHDT and CDR2 FYEKMQ (reference sequence). The CDR3 DNA follows: TGTGTCAGCGGCTTCTTCGCAGATACGCAGTATTTT. Amino acids: CVSGFFADTQYF.

This chain joins TRBV10-3 and TRBJ2-1; 8 nucleotides agree with TRBD2. The CDR3 has 17 amino acids. Germline V gene lookup returns CDR1 ENHRY and CDR2 SYGVKD. The junction had 8 bases not matched to a gene; V was cut back by 0 bases and J by 4 bases. The CDR3 region is CAISESFVAGLYNEQFF. CDR3 sequence (DNA): TGTGCCATCAGTGAGTCGTTCGTAGCGGGACTGTACAATGAGCAGTTCTTC.

In the case of this clonotype: A read error may be the cause here, since a much bigger clone is one base away. V is TRBV20-1 and J is TRBJ1-2; D not resolved. Germline values: CDR1 DFQATT, CDR2 SNEGSKA (reference sequence). The V gene lost 3 bases and the J gene lost 4 bases, with 15 bases spanning the gap. The CDR3 has 14 amino acids. CDR3 region: CSASSDEFSYGYTF. For the CDR3, the DNA is TGCAGTGCTAGTTCCGATGAATTCTCCTATGGCTACACCTTC.

In the case of this clonotype: No conserved phenylalanine or tryptophan ends this CDR3, so it is likely a read error. The chain uses TRBV6-1 and TRBJ2-6; 9 nucleotides align to TRBD1. The CDR3 is made up of 17 amino acids. CDR1 MNHNS and CDR2 SASEGT come from the germline V gene. The V gene end was trimmed by 5 bases and the J gene end by 0 bases; junction bases not matched to a gene: 5. Here the CDR3 DNA reads TGTGCCAGCAGTCGACAGGGGGGCCGCTCTGGGGCCAACGTCCTGACTTTG. It encodes CASSRQGGRSGANVLTL.

Points on this clonotype: It may be a read error: a sequence one base away is much more abundant. The rearrangement links TRBV6-5 to TRBJ1-6; D unresolved. This CDR3 has 13 residues. Germline values: CDR1 MNHEY, CDR2 SVGAGI. CDR3 coding DNA: TGTGTCAGCAGGAGCTCCTATAATTCACCCCTCCACTTT. It specifies CVSRSSYNSPLHF.

The chain's CDR3 is CSVASGSTDTQYF. As DNA, the CDR3 is TGCAGCGTTGCTAGCGGAAGCACAGATACGCAGTATTTT. This sequence joins TRBV29-1 and TRBJ2-3; TRBD2 matches 7 bases. V trimming: 4 bases; J trimming: 0 bases; junction bases outside the gene matches: 1. The CDR3 has 13 residues. Germline CDR1 is SQVTM and CDR2 is ANQGSEA.

The chain couples TRBV20-1 to TRBJ2-3; TRBD2 agrees at 10 bases. Germline CDR1 and CDR2: DFQATT and SNEGSKA (reference sequence). This CDR3 comprises 16 residues. The J segment lost 1 base and the V segment lost 3 bases, leaving 7 bases of the junction unmatched. DNA of the CDR3: TGCAGTGCTAGTGCTAGCGGGAGAGGTGGCACAGATACGCAGTATTTT. It specifies CSASASGRGGTDTQYF.

V and J are TRBV6-1 and TRBJ2-3, with D maybe TRBD2 (5 bases). This CDR3 contains 16 residues. Germline V gives CDR1 MNHNS, CDR2 SASEGT. V shed 7 bases and J shed 0 bases, with 17 bases lying between them. The CDR3 nucleotides are TGTGCCAGCATACACCGACTACCCGACAGCACAGATACGCAGTATTTT. Translation gives CASIHRLPDSTDTQYF.

V usage is TRBV6-2 or TRBV6-3 and J usage is TRBJ2-5; D not resolved. Germline CDR1 is MNHEY and CDR2 is SVGEGT. The CDR3 extends over 13 amino acids. The CDR3 DNA reads TGTGTCTGCAGTTACCACAGCCAAGAGACCCAGTACTTC. Translated, it gives CVCSYHSQETQYF.

The chain employs TRBV6-1 and TRBJ2-7; D is uncertain. CDR1 MNHNS and CDR2 SASEGT come from the germline V gene. Trimming removed 5 bases from V and 3 bases from J, with 14 bases in between. This CDR3 spans 14 amino acids. The CDR3 region is CASSIGDRNYEQYF. In nucleotides, the CDR3 is TGTGCCAGCAGTATAGGAGATCGGAACTACGAGCAGTACTTC.

The chain couples TRBV12-3 or TRBV12-4 to TRBJ2-7, with D perhaps TRBD1 or TRBD2 (5 bases each). Trimming shortened V by 5 bases and J by 6 bases, and 17 bases separated the two germline ends. CDR3 size: 14 residues. The CDR3 here is CASSQGTQLSEQYF. CDR3 coding DNA: TGTGCCAGCAGTCAAGGGACGCAGCTCTCCGAGCAGTACTTC.